The entry below gives a single T cell receptor beta chain sequence along with its context. What it binds is not known. The V end lost 1 base, the J end lost 1 base, and 10 bases lay between the germline ends. From germline, CDR1 is MGHDK and CDR2 SYGVNS. The CDR3 is 15 amino acids. The entry originates in a study of cytomegalovirus exposure and HLA in healthy donors. Study-level results: Within the data, a cluster of highly shared sequence variants was likely a sequencing artifact.

The donors, nominally healthy at sampling, likely had unrecorded immune exposures. Amplification used 60 Vbeta primers and 13 Jbeta primers. Generated by immunoSEQ multiplex PCR, the TCRdb table keeps only in-frame clones and is missing some. The data hold some 170,000 clones, with roughly 76% observed a single time. The receptor was derived from a woman aged 18-29 years in good health and CMV-seropositive. The chain is built from TRBV25-1 and TRBJ1-1; possible D gene TRBD1, 6 bases. The specimen sequenced was PBMCs. The CDR3 loop reads CASSESTGQNTEAFF. For the CDR3, the DNA is TGTGCCAGCAGTGAATCCACGGGACAGAACACTGAAGCTTTCTTT.